The T cell receptor beta chain under discussion was sequenced for a study of blood T cell repertoires in COVID-19. For the study at large: Researchers got acute and convalescent COVID-19 samples from the United States, Italy and Spain. Sources were T cells, B-cell-depleted T cells, or PBMCs; the material itself was cDNA or gDNA.

The ends were cut back, 1 base at V and 3 bases at J, with 10 bases in the middle. Germline assignment: CDR1 SGHAT and CDR2 FQNNGV. The CDR3 has 15 amino acids. How the authors handled the data: Estimation of nucleated cell counts relied on the amplification of reference gene primers. Sequencing used immunoSEQ multiplex PCR; TCRdb keeps in-frame clones, though not all of them. V and J calls and clone size follow that table, whereas D and trimming were derived from the DNA. The sample carries tens of thousands of clones, approximately 95% recorded once. What was sequenced was peripheral blood. This clonotype originated in a man aged 65-85 years with active COVID-19. This chain links TRBV11-2 with TRBJ2-1; weak D call: TRBD2 (5 bases). The CDR3 DNA reads as TGTGCCAGCAGCTTAGTAACGGGGAGCTACAATGAGCAGTTCTTC. Its translation is CASSLVTGSYNEQFF.